These 21 T cell receptor beta chains share one sample of origin, sequenced in a study of cytomegalovirus exposure and HLA in healthy donors. The primer mix had 60 Vbeta and 13 Jbeta primers. Sequenced by immunoSEQ multiplex PCR; TCRdb stores in-frame clones only, minus some. The sample records around 90,000 clones, about 89% being singletons. Sequencing was done on a sample of PBMCs. These receptors were collected from a man younger than 45 in good health and CMV-seropositive.

The count of this clone is one. The chain combines TRBV29-1 with TRBJ2-7; tentatively, D is TRBD1 (5 bases). This CDR3 region has 14 residues. Germline-derived CDR1 and CDR2 are SQVTM and ANQGSEA. Trimming removed 0 bases from V and 2 bases from J, with 11 bases in between. The DNA of the CDR3 is TGCAGCGTTGAAGACAGGGATCACCCCTACGAGCAGTACTTC. It specifies CSVEDRDHPYEQYF.

V gene TRBV5-4 combines with J gene TRBJ2-7; 8 nucleotides match TRBD1. V lost 0 bases and J lost 2; bases outside the gene matches: 7. Germline V lookup: CDR1 SGHNT, CDR2 YYREEE (reference sequence). This CDR3 contains 16 residues. The CDR3 protein is CASSLDGGQGPYEQYF. In DNA, the CDR3 is TGTGCCAGCAGCTTGGACGGCGGACAGGGCCCCTACGAGCAGTACTTC.

The chain joins TRBV6-6 to TRBJ2-3; 14 nucleotides match TRBD2. V gave up 5 bases and J gave up 3 bases; unmatched junction bases: 4. The CDR3 has 16 residues. Germline V gene sequence: CDR1 MNHNY, CDR2 SVGAGI (reference sequence). The CDR3 loop reads CASSKGLAGATDTQYF. The CDR3 DNA follows: TGTGCCAGCAGTAAGGGACTAGCGGGAGCTACAGATACGCAGTATTTT.

The V call is TRBV29-1, the J call TRBJ1-2; D not certain. Germline CDR1 reads SQVTM; CDR2 reads ANQGSEA. V lost 2 bases to trimming and J lost 0 bases, with 25 bases between them. The CDR3 has 19 amino acids. CDR3 sequence: CSVERPSWDTRGANYGYTF. The DNA for the CDR3 is TGCAGCGTTGAAAGGCCAAGTTGGGATACTAGAGGAGCTAACTATGGCTACACCTTC.

This clone occurred a few times. This chain joins TRBV7-9 and TRBJ2-7; D is perhaps TRBD2 (6 bases). V lost 5 bases to trimming and J lost 6 bases, with 20 bases between them. CDR3 size: 15 residues. The germline CDR1 and CDR2 sequences are SEHNR and FQNEAQ (reference sequence). DNA of the CDR3: TGTGCCAGCAGCCATAGCCGGGACTCCGACAGCGAGCAGTACTTC. Translating it yields CASSHSRDSDSEQYF.

In DNA, the CDR3 is TGTGCCAGCAGCCGGTTAGAAGGGGGTCAGCCCCAGCATTTT. Translation: CASSRLEGGQPQHF. The chain couples TRBV5-6 to TRBJ1-5, with a weak D call TRBD1 (6 bases). CDR1 and CDR2 (germline): SGHDT, YYEEEE. CDR3 size: 14 residues. Trimming shortened V by 4 bases and J by 6 bases, and 14 bases separated the two germline ends. The full variable domain, completed using reference TRBV5-6 and TRBJ1-5, is DAGVTQSPTHLIKTRGQQVTLRCSPKSGHDTVSWYQQALGQGPQFIFQYYEEEERQRGNFPDRFSGHQFPNYSSELNVNALLLGDSALYLCASSRLEGGQPQHFGDGTRLSIL.

J is TRBJ2-5 and V is TRBV27; 9 nucleotides match TRBD2. Germline assignment: CDR1 MNHEY and CDR2 SMNVEV (reference sequence). The V and J ends lost 6 bases and 1 base, in that order; junction bases with no gene match: 3. CDR3 size: 14 residues. The CDR3 region is CASRMTSGQETQYF. The CDR3 bases are TGTGCCAGCAGGATGACTAGCGGCCAAGAGACCCAGTACTTC.

V is TRBV7-9 and J is TRBJ1-1; D remains ambiguous. The CDR3 has 15 amino acids. CDR1 and CDR2 (germline): SEHNR, FQNEAQ (reference sequence). Trimming removed 1 base at V and 2 bases at J, with 11 bases between. CDR3 in DNA: TGTGCCAGCAGCTTAGACTGGCGGACTAACACTGAAGCTTTCTTT. This translates into CASSLDWRTNTEAFF.

V gene TRBV4-1 combines with J gene TRBJ1-5; D not certain. The ends were cut back, 6 bases at V and 4 bases at J, with 13 bases in the middle. CDR3 length equals 14 residues. Germline assignment: CDR1 MGHRA and CDR2 YSYEKL. The CDR3 region has the DNA TGCGCCAGCAGTCATATACGGGGAAATCAGCCCCAGCATTTT. Protein: CASSHIRGNQPQHF.

The chain is built from TRBV15 and TRBJ1-2, with D possibly being TRBD1 (6 bases). V lost 4 bases to trimming and J lost 4 bases, with 7 bases between them. The CDR3 has 12 amino acids. Germline values: CDR1 LNHNV, CDR2 YYDKDF (reference sequence). CDR3 nucleotide sequence: TGTGCCACCAGCAAGGACAGCTATGGCTACACCTTC. Translating gives CATSKDSYGYTF.

This chain uses TRBV27 with TRBJ1-5, with 8 bases matching TRBD1. The trim removed 6 bases at V and 0 bases at J, leaving 7 bases unmatched. This CDR3 has 16 amino acids. The germline gives CDR1 MNHEY, CDR2 SMNVEV (reference sequence). CDR3 DNA: TGTGCCAGCAGGGACAGGGCGGTGGTTAGCAATCAGCCCCAGCATTTT. Translation: CASRDRAVVSNQPQHF.

This chain connects TRBV2 to TRBJ1-5; a weak D match, TRBD1 (6 bases). The CDR3 is 15 residues long. With 6 bases removed from V and 2 bases from J, the gap between germline ends came to 14 bases. Germline lookup yields CDR1 SNHLY and CDR2 FYNNEI. The CDR3 nucleotides read TGTGCCAGCAGGGCAGGGGAAGTAGGCAATCAGCCCCAGCATTTT. It encodes CASRAGEVGNQPQHF.

The rearrangement links TRBV4-2 to TRBJ2-5, with D maybe TRBD2 (5 bases). Germline V gene lookup returns CDR1 LGHNA and CDR2 YNFKEQ. Trimming stripped 4 bases from V and 0 bases from J, with 6 bases between. The CDR3 sequence is 13 residues long. CDR3 loop: CASSPGNQETQYF. In DNA form, the CDR3 reads TGTGCCAGCAGCCCGGGGAACCAAGAGACCCAGTACTTC.

J is TRBJ1-2 and V is TRBV27, with TRBD1 matching over 7 bases. This CDR3 region has 14 residues. Germline assignment: CDR1 MNHEY and CDR2 SMNVEV (reference sequence). V dropped 6 bases and J dropped 5; count of bases not matched to a gene: 9. The CDR3 protein is CASSWDSLGYGYTF. The CDR3, as DNA: TGTGCCAGCAGCTGGGACAGCCTTGGGTATGGCTACACCTTC.

This clone was seen a few times. The rearrangement links TRBV5-6 to TRBJ2-5; 11 bases are a match to TRBD2. Germline values: CDR1 SGHDT, CDR2 YYEEEE. V was clipped by 0 bases and J by 5 bases; unmatched bases: 3. The CDR3 is 15 residues long. CDR3 amino acids: CASSLVAGGLETQYF. The CDR3 DNA is TGTGCCAGCAGCTTGGTAGCGGGAGGGCTGGAGACCCAGTACTTC.

The genes are TRBV30 and TRBJ2-7; maybe TRBD2 (6 bases). CDR1 GTSNPN and CDR2 SVGIG come from the germline V gene (reference sequence). The CDR3 sequence is 16 residues long. Trimming took off 3 bases at V and 3 bases at J, with 21 bases between the two ends. CDR3: CAWRVIRGSGLYEQYF. The CDR3 DNA sequence: TGTGCCTGGAGAGTAATTCGGGGTAGCGGACTCTACGAGCAGTACTTC.

The CDR3 loop reads CASSLVQGGQYTGELFF. For the CDR3, the DNA is TGTGCCAGCAGCTTAGTACAGGGTGGGCAGTACACCGGGGAGCTGTTTTTT. The chain uses TRBV7-9 and TRBJ2-2; tentative D call: TRBD1 (6 bases). This CDR3 comprises 17 residues. CDR1 is SEHNR, CDR2 FQNEAQ, per germline (reference sequence). Between the trimmed V and J ends, which lost 1 base and 3 bases, there was a span of 15 bases.

The chain carries TRBV27 and TRBJ2-7; D not certain. Between the trimmed V and J ends, which lost 6 bases and 6 bases, there was a span of 15 bases. The CDR3 has 13 residues. In germline, CDR1 is MNHEY, CDR2 SMNVEV (reference sequence). The CDR3 loop reads CASSQVRLGEQYF. CDR3 coding DNA: TGTGCCAGCAGCCAGGTCCGTCTGGGCGAGCAGTACTTC.

V is TRBV6-1 and J is TRBJ2-3; tentative D call: TRBD2 (6 bases). V was trimmed by 6 bases and J by 4 bases, leaving 17 bases between them. There are 15 residues in the CDR3. The germline V gene has CDR1 MNHNS and CDR2 SASEGT. For the CDR3, the DNA is TGTGCCAGCAGGAAGGGCACTAGCACCCCAGATACGCAGTATTTT. This gives the protein CASRKGTSTPDTQYF.

The J gene is TRBJ1-1, the V gene TRBV6-4; maybe TRBD1 (5 bases). Germline assignment: CDR1 MRHNA and CDR2 SNTAGT. The CDR3 length is 15 residues. Trimming removed 0 bases from V and 1 base from J, with 9 bases in between. Here the CDR3 DNA reads TGTGCCAGCAGTGACTCGGCAGGGCCGAACACTGAAGCTTTCTTT. Its protein product is CASSDSAGPNTEAFF.

J is TRBJ2-3 and V is TRBV29-1, with 10 bases lining up with TRBD1. Germline values: CDR1 SQVTM, CDR2 ANQGSEA. J was trimmed by 4 bases and V by 8 bases; bases with no gene match: 9. This CDR3 contains 14 residues. The CDR3 bases are TGCAGCCTCATTTCCGGGACAGGGGCAGATACGCAGTATTTT. Amino acid sequence: CSLISGTGADTQYF.